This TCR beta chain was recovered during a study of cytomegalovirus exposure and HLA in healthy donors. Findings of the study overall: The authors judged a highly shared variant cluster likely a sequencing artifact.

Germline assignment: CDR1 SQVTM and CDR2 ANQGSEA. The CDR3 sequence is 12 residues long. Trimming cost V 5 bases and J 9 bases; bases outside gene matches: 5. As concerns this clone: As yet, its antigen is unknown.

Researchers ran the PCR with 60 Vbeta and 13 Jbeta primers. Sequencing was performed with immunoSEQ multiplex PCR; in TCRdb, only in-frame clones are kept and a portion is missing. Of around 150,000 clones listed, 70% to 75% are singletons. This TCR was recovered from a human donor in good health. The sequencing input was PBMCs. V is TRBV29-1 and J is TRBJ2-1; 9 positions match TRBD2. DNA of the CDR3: TGCAGCGTTAGGGGACTAGCAGTTGAGCAGTTCTTC. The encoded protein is CSVRGLAVEQFF.